This T cell receptor beta chain stems from a study of cytomegalovirus exposure and HLA in healthy donors. Per the germline V gene, CDR1 is SEHNR and CDR2 is FQNEAQ (reference sequence). Losses at the gene ends were 3 bases for V and 4 bases for J; bases not matched to a gene: 3. The CDR3 runs 14 residues. PCR was performed using 60 Vbeta and 13 Jbeta primers. Sequencing used immunoSEQ multiplex PCR; TCRdb keeps in-frame clones, though not all of them. Of around 140,000 clones in the sample, less than 85% were seen once. This sequence joins TRBV7-9 and TRBJ2-3; 8 nucleotides align to TRBD2. The TCR was taken from a man in his forties or fifties in good health and CMV-seronegative. Sequencing input: PBMCs. The CDR3 sequence: CASSFGLAADTQYF. The CDR3 DNA reads TGTGCCAGCAGCTTCGGACTAGCAGCAGATACGCAGTATTTT.